The text below deals with one T cell receptor beta chain. Its antigen remains unknown. TCRdb itself ran the reads through MiXCR, one entry per CDR3 protein. Of around 110,000 distinct CDR3 sequences detected, about a tenth appear once; the ten largest clones hold roughly 29%. This sample stems from a study of T cell repertoires in cytomegalovirus infection. As for the study in general: Based on public TCR beta signatures, there were indications of CMV infection and of a matching HLA type.

The CDR3 runs to 12 residues. CDR1 and CDR2 (germline): SGHVT, SQSDAQ. Trimming took 3 bases from V and 14 from J, leaving 11 bases between them. Study-wide results and limits: Individuals carrying CMV plus the relevant HLA were identified by cumulative frequency of public TCR beta families.

This clonotype was sampled from a human donor in good health (CMV status not recorded). Some clones in this sample may be carry-over from other donors' samples. This rearrangement joins TRBV7-4 to TRBJ1-6; D remains unclear. Sequencing used PBMCs, sequenced either directly or after in vitro stimulation (not recorded which). The DNA for the CDR3 is TGTGCCAGCAGCTTTGGGTCTAGCGCCCTCCACTTT. Amino acid sequence: CASSFGSSALHF. Full variable domain (rest looked up from reference TRBV7-4 and TRBJ1-6): GAGVSQSPRYKVAKRGRDVALRCDSISGHVTLYWYRQTLGQGSEVLTYSQSDAQRDKSGRPSGRFSAERPERSVSTLKIQRTEQGDSAVYLCASSFGSSALHFGNGTRLTVT.